This entry concerns a single T cell receptor beta chain. Terminally differentiated effector memory CD45RA+ cells were left out of the naive CD8 fraction, which was CD45RO-negative and positively selected for CCR7. This sample is drawn from a study of shared clonotypes between healthy human individuals. Only in-frame clones appear in the TCRdb table, and some are missing; sequencing was by immunoSEQ multiplex PCR. The profile shows fewer than 850,000 clones, about 96% of them singletons. CDR3 length: 13 residues. Germline V CDR1 and CDR2: MNHEY, SVGAGI. V lost 2 bases and J lost 8, with 12 bases in between.

V is TRBV6-5 and J is TRBJ1-2; possible D gene TRBD1, 5 bases. Sequencing was done on a sample of naive CD8+ T cells sorted from blood. This receptor was obtained from a man younger than 45 in good health. For the CDR3, the DNA is TGTGCCAGCAGTTACCGGGGCCCCTCAGGCTACACCTTC. Translation: CASSYRGPSGYTF.